This is a list of T cell receptor beta chains from one sample in a study of cytomegalovirus exposure and HLA in healthy donors. Produced via immunoSEQ multiplex PCR; TCRdb's table is partial and in-frame only. The data show some 140,000 clones, with nearly 80% seen just once and over 2% held by the top ten. What was sequenced was PBMCs. The source is a man aged 25 to 40 in good health and CMV-seronegative. Each CDR3 is given with its conserved first and last residue. A D gene is named only where the DNA matches it firmly. Clone size is not always given. Where it is, it says once, few, many or a class for expanded clones.

TRBV7-9,TRBD1,TRBJ1-5,-,TGTTCCAGCAGCTTAGACGGACAGGGCTCTGGGCCCCAGCATTTT,CSSSLDGQGSGPQHF
TRBV30,TRBD2,TRBJ2-1,-,TGTGCGAGGACTAGCGGACACAGCTCCTACAATGAGCAGTTCTTC,CARTSGHSSYNEQFF
TRBV6-1,-,TRBJ2-1,-,TGTGCCAGCAGTGTCCGGGACTCAAACAATGAGCAGTTCTTC,CASSVRDSNNEQFF
TRBV10-3,-,TRBJ2-1,-,TGTGCCATCAGTGCCAGGGGTGAGGGGAATGAGCAGTTCTTC,CAISARGEGNEQFF
TRBV6-1,-,TRBJ1-1,few,TGTGCCAGCAGTGACCTTTCAGCAGGAAATACTGAAGCTTTCTTT,CASSDLSAGNTEAFF
TRBV6-5,TRBD1,TRBJ2-2,few,TGTGCCAGCAGTTACTCGGCAGGGGGCGACACCGGGGAGCTGTTTTTT,CASSYSAGGDTGELFF
TRBV5-4,TRBD1,TRBJ1-3,-,TGTGCCAGCAGTAGACAGGGTATCTCTGGAAACACCATATATTTT,CASSRQGISGNTIYF
TRBV20-1,-,TRBJ1-1,-,TGCAGTGCGGAGGGTCTGACTGAAGCTTTCTTT,CSAEGLTEAFF
TRBV27,TRBD2,TRBJ2-7,once,TGTGCCAGCAGAACTAGCGGGAGCCTCAACGAGCAGTACTTC,CASRTSGSLNEQYF
TRBV5-6,-,TRBJ1-1,-,TGTGCCAGCAGCTTGGGGTGGGAGCCCTACACTGAAGCTTTCTTT,CASSLGWEPYTEAFF
TRBV19,TRBD1,TRBJ1-2,-,TGTGCCAGTAGTAGGGGACAGTCCTATGGCTACACCTTC,CASSRGQSYGYTF
TRBV6-5,TRBD2,TRBJ2-1,-,TGTGCCAGCAGTTACTTAAGCGGGAGAGGTCACAATGAGCAGTTCTTC,CASSYLSGRGHNEQFF
TRBV28,TRBD1,TRBJ1-4,-,TGTGCCATCGGACAGGGGGAGAATGAAAAACTGTTTTTT,CAIGQGENEKLFF
TRBV30,-,TRBJ1-6,-,TGTGCCTGGAGTGTTCCGGGGTCACCCCTCCACTTT,CAWSVPGSPLHF
TRBV19,-,TRBJ1-5,-,TGTGCCAGTAGCCCCGGGACATGGGGTCAGCCCCAGCATTTT,CASSPGTWGQPQHF
TRBV7-9,-,TRBJ1-3,-,TGTGCCAGCAGCTTATCAGGGTTCGGAAACACCATATATTTT,CASSLSGFGNTIYF
TRBV18,-,TRBJ1-1,-,TGTGCCAGCTCACAGGGAGGTGCCATGAACACTGAAGCTTTCTTT,CASSQGGAMNTEAFF
TRBV6-1,-,TRBJ1-1,-,TGTGCCAGCACGGGGACACCGAACACTGAAGCTTTCTTT,CASTGTPNTEAFF
TRBV5-1,TRBD2,TRBJ2-7,-,TGCGCCAGCAGCTCGCTCACTAGCGGGAGTTTTTACGAGCAGTACTTC,CASSSLTSGSFYEQYF
TRBV19,TRBD2,TRBJ2-7,-,TGTGCCAGTAGCGAGCGGGAGGGCCCTTACGAGCAGTACTTC,CASSEREGPYEQYF
TRBV11-1,TRBD2,TRBJ2-7,-,TGTGCCAGCAGCACGGGACTAGTCTACGAGCAGTACTTC,CASSTGLVYEQYF
TRBV11-3,-,TRBJ1-2,-,TGTGCCAGCAGCTATAGCGGCTATGGCTACACCTTC,CASSYSGYGYTF
TRBV7-9,TRBD1,TRBJ1-1,-,TGTGCCAGCGGACAGGGTTGGACTGAAGCTTTCTTT,CASGQGWTEAFF
TRBV28,-,TRBJ1-1,-,TGTGCCAGCAGTTCGGTCTATTTCGGCACTGAAGCTTTCTTT,CASSSVYFGTEAFF
TRBV29-1,-,TRBJ2-3,-,TGCAGCGTTGGGAGTGGCACAGATACGCAGTATTTT,CSVGSGTDTQYF
TRBV28,-,TRBJ1-2,-,TGTGCCAGCAGTTTATCAGGGGCGGTTCACTATGGCTACACCTTC,CASSLSGAVHYGYTF
TRBV10-3,-,TRBJ2-2,-,TGTGCCATCAAGCAGGGAACCGGGGAGCTGTTTTTT,CAIKQGTGELFF
TRBV28,-,TRBJ1-6,-,TGTGCCAGCAGTTTATCCGGGGTAACCAATTCACCCCTCCACTTT,CASSLSGVTNSPLHF
TRBV5-4,-,TRBJ1-1,-,TGTGCCAGCAGCGGGAGAAGATACACTGAAGCTTTCTTT,CASSGRRYTEAFF
TRBV5-1,TRBD2,TRBJ2-1,-,TGCGCCAGCAGCTTGAGCCTAGCGGGGGCGAATGAGCAGTTCTTC,CASSLSLAGANEQFF
TRBV6-6,-,TRBJ2-3,-,TGTGCCAGCAGTGTGAGGACAGATACGCAGTATTTT,CASSVRTDTQYF
TRBV6-6,-,TRBJ2-7,-,TGTGCCAGCAGTTACGGCAGGGACGAGCAGTACTTC,CASSYGRDEQYF
TRBV2,-,TRBJ2-7,-,TGTGCCAGCATGAAGCCAGCCGGGACAACGATCAACTACGAGCAGTACTTC,CASMKPAGTTINYEQYF
TRBV6-6,-,TRBJ2-7,-,-,CASSSSTGSYEQYF
TRBV19,-,TRBJ1-1,-,TGTGCCAGTAGCCTCTTAGGCGGAGCCACGGGGGCTTTCTTT,CASSLLGGATGAFF
TRBV28,TRBD2,TRBJ2-6,-,TGTGCCATCCGGGGGGGAGGGCCTTACTCTGGGGCCAACGTCCTGACTTTC,CAIRGGGPYSGANVLTF
TRBV27,TRBD2,TRBJ2-7,-,TGTGCCAGCAGTTCGGGGACTAGCGGGAGAGGGGGGATATACGAGCAGTACTTC,CASSSGTSGRGGIYEQYF
TRBV7-8,-,TRBJ2-7,-,TGTGCCAGCAGCCCCCGACAGGTTACCTACGAGCAGTACTTC,CASSPRQVTYEQYF
TRBV14,-,TRBJ2-4,-,TGTGCCAGCAGCCCCCTACAGCTAGCCAAAAACATTCAGTACTTC,CASSPLQLAKNIQYF
TRBV13,-,TRBJ1-1,-,TGTGCCACTCTCGTGCGCACAGGGAACACTGAAGCTTTCTTT,CATLVRTGNTEAFF
TRBV30,-,TRBJ2-7,once,TGTGCCTGGAGTGTAACCGGCGGCCTAATCAACGAGCAGTACTTC,CAWSVTGGLINEQYF